The 8 T cell receptor beta chains listed next were all sequenced from one sample in a study of naive and memory T cell subsets. RNA was extracted from 2.5 ml of whole blood of healthy adults. Alpha and beta constant region primers primed reverse transcription for blood and skin samples. TCRdb processed the 5' RACE reads anew with MiXCR; each CDR3 protein has one entry. The sample includes about 22,000 distinct CDR3 sequences, about 4% seen only once; the top ten take 6.5% to 10%. The receptor set was obtained from a male donor in good health.

This clonotype has at least ten counts. This chain connects TRBV7-9 to TRBJ2-3; unclear D gene. Germline assignment: CDR1 SEHNR and CDR2 FQNEAQ (reference sequence). V was cut by 2 bases and J by 3 bases, with 15 bases left in between. This CDR3 is built from 16 residues. CDR3 nucleotide sequence: TGTGCCAGCAGCTTAAACATTATACGATTGACAGATACGCAGTATTTT. Its protein product is CASSLNIIRLTDTQYF.

This clonotype was counted at least ten times. The V call is TRBV25-1, the J call TRBJ2-3; TRBD2 is a possible D gene (6 bases). The CDR3 runs to 13 residues. Germline loops: CDR1 MGHDK, CDR2 SYGVNS. V lost 5 bases and J lost 6, with 12 bases in between. In DNA form, the CDR3 reads TGTGCCAGCAGTCGGGCGGGGTTTGATACGCAGTATTTT. Encoded protein: CASSRAGFDTQYF.

Ten or more counts support this clonotype. This chain links TRBV28 with TRBJ1-1; 7 bases fit TRBD1. Germline V lookup: CDR1 MDHEN, CDR2 SYDVKM. The CDR3 length is 14 residues. The junction had 6 bases not matched to a gene; V was cut back by 4 bases and J by 4 bases. The CDR3 here is CASSSNYRGTEAFF. The CDR3 DNA reads TGTGCCAGCAGTTCCAATTACAGGGGCACTGAAGCTTTCTTT.

By sample share, this clonotype is medium-sized. This sequence joins TRBV5-1 and TRBJ2-7; 9 bases map to TRBD2. Germline lookup yields CDR1 SGHRS and CDR2 YFSETQ. This CDR3 has 17 residues. V trimming: 1 base; J trimming: 5 bases; junction bases outside the gene matches: 13. The DNA for the CDR3 is TGCGCCAGCAGCTTGCTACTAGCGGGTCGAAAGGACGACGAGCAGTACTTC. It yields the protein CASSLLLAGRKDDEQYF.

The table lists this clonotype with many counts. The chain employs TRBV24-1 and TRBJ1-5, with D possibly being TRBD1 (5 bases). This CDR3 comprises 14 residues. In germline, CDR1 is KGHDR, CDR2 SFDVKD. The V and J ends lost 4 bases and 1 base respectively, with 7 bases between them. The DNA for the CDR3 is TGTGCCACCAGTGAATGGGGCAGCAATCAGCCCCAGCATTTT. Its translation is CATSEWGSNQPQHF.

This clonotype was found a few times. The chain is built from TRBV9 and TRBJ2-1, with 7 bases lining up with TRBD2. The CDR3 is 13 residues long. Per germline, CDR1 SGDLS and CDR2 YYNGEE. Unmatched junction bases numbered 2, after V lost 1 base and J lost 7 bases. Here the CDR3 DNA reads TGTGCCAGCAGCGTAATGGGGGGGAATGAGCAGTTCTTC. Its protein is CASSVMGGNEQFF. Drawing the rest from reference TRBV9 and TRBJ2-1, the complete variable domain is DSGVTQTPKHLITATGQRVTLRCSPRSGDLSVYWYQQSLDQGLQFLIQYYNGEERAKGNILERFSAQQFPDLHSELNLSSLELGDSALYFCASSVMGGNEQFFGPGTRLTVL.

The sample holds many counts of this clonotype. The rearrangement links TRBV27 to TRBJ2-2, with 7 bases matching TRBD1. Germline loops: CDR1 MNHEY, CDR2 SMNVEV (reference sequence). CDR3 length: 17 amino acids. J gave up 1 base and V 4 bases, and 9 bases lay outside the gene matches. CDR3 loop: CASSSPARQGNTGELFF. DNA for the CDR3: TGTGCCAGCAGTTCACCCGCTCGACAGGGGAACACCGGGGAGCTGTTTTTT.

This clonotype was seen ten or more times. The chain is built from TRBV2 and TRBJ2-6; a possible D gene is TRBD1 (6 bases). This CDR3 contains 13 residues. V was cut by 7 bases and J by 2 bases, with 6 bases left in between. Germline V gene data show CDR1 as SNHLY and CDR2 as FYNNEI. The DNA for the CDR3 is TGTGCCAGCAACAGGGCTGGGGCCAACGTCCTGACTTTC. Amino acids: CASNRAGANVLTF.